Presented here are 23 T cell receptor beta chains from one specimen sequenced in a study of blood T cell repertoires in COVID-19 (dated by TCRdb to about 2020). Library generation was performed with the immunoSEQ multiplex PCR assay. Here the immuneACCESS table is served through TCRdb, limited to in-frame sequences with V and J called. Missing clones are a known gap in these copies; in checked studies unresolved V genes cover under half, and the rest lacks a known reason. The sample table contains 200,000 to 250,000 clones; only one count was recorded for more than 75% of them. The ten largest clones add up to around 10% of the sample. The sequenced sample consisted of peripheral blood. These receptors all come from a middle-aged man with COVID-19, enrolled during active disease.

V and J are TRBV28 and TRBJ2-7, with 9 bases identical to TRBD1. CDR3 size: 14 residues. Germline-derived CDR1 and CDR2 are MDHEN and SYDVKM. The V gene end was trimmed by 6 bases and the J gene end by 4 bases; junction bases not matched to a gene: 7. The CDR3 DNA is TGTGCCAGCAGCCCTACAGGGGGCGGATACGAGCAGTACTTC. Its translation: CASSPTGGGYEQYF.

This rearrangement joins TRBV20-1 to TRBJ1-2; possible D gene TRBD1, 5 bases. CDR3 length: 11 residues. Germline values: CDR1 DFQATT, CDR2 SNEGSKA (reference sequence). Trimming removed 6 bases from V and 4 bases from J, with 9 bases in between. The CDR3 DNA reads TGCAGTGCGGAACAGGTCTATGGCTACACCTTC. Encoded protein: CSAEQVYGYTF.

This sequence joins TRBV12-3 or TRBV12-4 and TRBJ2-7; D might be TRBD2 (5 bases). This CDR3 region has 13 residues. V shed 4 bases and J shed 2 bases, with 9 bases lying between them. For the CDR3, the DNA is TGTGCCAGCAGTTCTGTTAGCGCCTACGAGCAGTACTTC. Its translation: CASSSVSAYEQYF.

This clone was detected once. This chain uses TRBV3-1 (or the pseudogene TRBV3-2) with TRBJ1-3, with 9 bases fitting TRBD1. V shed 4 bases, J shed 4 bases, and the junction held 5 bases outside the gene matches. The CDR3 spans 15 residues. CDR1 and CDR2 from the germline V gene are LGHDT and YNNKEL (reference sequence). As DNA, the CDR3 is TGTGCCAGCAGCCCTCGACAGGGGGACGGAAACACCATATATTTT. This codes for CASSPRQGDGNTIYF.

J is TRBJ1-4 and V is TRBV19; D unresolved. The CDR3 runs to 16 residues. The germline CDR1 and CDR2 sequences are LNHDA and SQIVND (reference sequence). Trimming left V 1 base short and J 4 bases short, with 13 bases between. Written as DNA, the CDR3 is TGTGCCAGTAGTATAGCATTCGGTTTTGTTAATGAAAAACTGTTTTTT. This sequence encodes CASSIAFGFVNEKLFF.

This clone was seen only a few times. The chain links TRBV19 to TRBJ2-2; D might be TRBD2 (6 bases). Trimming left V 6 bases short and J 4 bases short, with 12 bases between. CDR1 LNHDA and CDR2 SQIVND come from the germline V gene (reference sequence). This CDR3 comprises 14 residues. CDR3 nucleotides: TGTGCCAGTAGGTTGACAGCGGGCACCGGGGAGCTGTTTTTT. The encoded protein is CASRLTAGTGELFF.

The chain links TRBV4-1 to TRBJ2-7, with 10 bases fitting TRBD1. V lost 2 bases to trimming and J lost 2 bases; unmatched junction nucleotides: 6. Germline CDR1 MGHRA, CDR2 YSYEKL. The CDR3 sequence is 16 residues long. In nucleotides, the CDR3 is TGCGCCAGCAGCCAATTGGACAGGGGGGGAGCCTACGAGCAGTACTTC. Its translation: CASSQLDRGGAYEQYF.

Comments on this clone: The sample holds other DNA sequences that translate to the same CDR3. The chain links TRBV5-4 to TRBJ2-1; TRBD2 matches 12 bases. There are 15 residues in the CDR3. Germline V gene lookup returns CDR1 SGHNT and CDR2 YYREEE (reference sequence). After removal of 0 bases from V and 7 bases from J, the junction contained 2 bases not matched to a gene. In DNA form, the CDR3 reads TGTGCCAGCAGCTTGGGACTAGCGGGGGATAATGAGCAGTTCTTC. Translating gives CASSLGLAGDNEQFF.

The genes are TRBV3-1 (or the pseudogene TRBV3-2) and TRBJ2-7; a weak D match, TRBD2 (6 bases). The CDR3 sequence is 18 residues long. CDR1 is LGHDT and CDR2 is YNNKEL in the germline V gene (reference sequence). Trimming removed 4 bases from V and 2 bases from J, with 24 bases in between. Written as DNA, the CDR3 is TGTGCCAGCAGCCTAGGGAGATCGGGAGCCACTAACCCCTACGAGCAGTACTTC. Residues: CASSLGRSGATNPYEQYF.

The CDR3, as DNA: TGTGCCAGCAGTTTCTCCACAGATCCCGAGCAGTACTTC. Encoded protein: CASSFSTDPEQYF. This chain connects TRBV12-3 or TRBV12-4 to TRBJ2-7; D ambiguous. V was cut by 3 bases and J by 6 bases, with 12 bases left in between. CDR3 length: 13 residues.

The CDR3 bases are TGTGCCAGCAGTTACTCGACAGGACAGATCCAAGAGACCCAGTACTTC. This encodes CASSYSTGQIQETQYF. The rearrangement links TRBV6-2 or TRBV6-3 to TRBJ2-5; weak D call: TRBD1 (6 bases). Germline CDR1 reads MNHEY; CDR2 reads SVGEGT. The V end was cut by 0 bases, the J end by 1 base, with 12 bases between. The CDR3 has 16 amino acids.

V is TRBV5-4 and J is TRBJ2-1; D call uncertain. CDR3 length: 13 residues. Trimming stripped 1 base from V and 7 bases from J, with 9 bases between. Germline-derived CDR1 and CDR2 are SGHNT and YYREEE (reference sequence). The CDR3 region has the DNA TGTGCCAGCAGCTTGAACGGTCTTAATGAGCAGTTCTTC. This gives the protein CASSLNGLNEQFF.

J is TRBJ2-2 and V is TRBV10-1; D remains ambiguous. The germline V and J ends were trimmed by 3 bases and 5 bases, with 7 bases remaining between them. The germline gives CDR1 WNHNN, CDR2 SYGVQD (reference sequence). The CDR3 has 13 residues. CDR3 in amino acids: CASSDLTTGELFF. CDR3 nucleotide sequence: TGCGCCAGCAGTGATCTTACTACCGGGGAGCTGTTTTTT.

The J gene is TRBJ2-2, the V gene TRBV9; the match to TRBD2 covers 8 bases. The trim removed 0 bases at V and 5 bases at J, leaving 6 bases unmatched. The CDR3 contains 16 residues. Germline V gene data show CDR1 as SGDLS and CDR2 as YYNGEE. The CDR3 here is CASSVAGGARTGELFF. CDR3 in DNA: TGTGCCAGCAGCGTAGCGGGGGGGGCGAGGACCGGGGAGCTGTTTTTT.

The V and J genes are TRBV2 and TRBJ2-1; D may be TRBD1 (6 bases). CDR1 and CDR2 (germline): SNHLY, FYNNEI. With 4 bases removed from V and 7 bases from J, the gap between germline ends came to 11 bases. This CDR3 is built from 13 residues. The CDR3 DNA reads TGTGCCAGCAGTGGTCGGACAGAGAATGAGCAGTTCTTC. Protein product: CASSGRTENEQFF.

The V gene is TRBV28, the J gene TRBJ1-4, with D possibly being TRBD1 (6 bases). The germline V gene encodes CDR1 MDHEN and CDR2 SYDVKM. V shed 6 bases and J shed 8 bases, with 13 bases lying between them. The length of the CDR3 is 13 residues. The CDR3 nucleotides read TGTGCCAGCAGGCTACAGGGTGCCGAAAAACTGTTTTTT. This sequence encodes CASRLQGAEKLFF.

In DNA, the CDR3 is TGTGCCAGCAGTGGAACAGCAACTACCGGGGAGCTGTTTTTT. Translating gives CASSGTATTGELFF. The chain uses TRBV6-4 and TRBJ2-2; D gene uncertain. CDR3 length: 14 amino acids. CDR1 is MRHNA and CDR2 is SNTAGT in the germline V gene. The germline V and J ends were trimmed by 4 bases and 5 bases, with 11 bases remaining between them.

The V call is TRBV6-2 or TRBV6-3, the J call TRBJ1-5; the match to TRBD1 covers 10 bases. V lost 5 bases to trimming and J lost 0 bases; unmatched junction nucleotides: 10. In germline, CDR1 is MNHEY, CDR2 SVGEGT. CDR3 length: 18 residues. The CDR3 reads CASSKRTGGTTSNQPQHF. As DNA, the CDR3 is TGTGCCAGCAGTAAGCGGACAGGGGGTACCACTAGCAATCAGCCCCAGCATTTT.

The rearrangement uses TRBV6-5 and TRBJ1-1; D not resolved. Looked up from germline, CDR1 is MNHEY and CDR2 is SVGAGI. With 4 bases removed from V and 8 bases from J, the gap between germline ends came to 11 bases. The CDR3 extends over 12 amino acids. The CDR3 loop is CASSSSGEEAFF. CDR3 nucleotides: TGTGCCAGCAGTTCCTCCGGGGAAGAAGCTTTCTTT.

The chain combines TRBV7-9 with TRBJ1-1; the D is unclear. The CDR3 spans 13 residues. V lost 5 bases to trimming and J lost 1 base, with 8 bases between them. Germline values: CDR1 SEHNR, CDR2 FQNEAQ (reference sequence). CDR3 loop: CASSTHGNTEAFF. CDR3 bases: TGTGCCAGCAGCACGCACGGGAACACTGAAGCTTTCTTT.

In regard to this clone: Other DNA sequences in the sample encode the same CDR3. The rearrangement links TRBV27 to TRBJ2-7, with unresolved D. The CDR3 is made up of 15 amino acids. V lost 1 base, J lost 0 bases, and 10 bases lay in between. Germline CDR1 is MNHEY and CDR2 is SMNVEV (reference sequence). The CDR3 here is CASSLFGGSSYEQYF. The CDR3 nucleotides read TGTGCCAGCAGTTTATTCGGCGGCAGCTCCTACGAGCAGTACTTC.

The CDR3 DNA follows: TGTGCCAGCAGTTACAGTGGTCAGGGGAGCTACGAGCAGTACTTC. As protein: CASSYSGQGSYEQYF. The chain is built from TRBV6-2 or TRBV6-3 and TRBJ2-7; possibly TRBD1 for D (6 bases). The V gene's germline CDR1 is MNHEY and CDR2 SVGEGT. V shed 2 bases and J shed 3 bases, with 14 bases lying between them. The CDR3 totals 15 residues.

V and J are TRBV7-2 and TRBJ1-6, with 8 bases that match TRBD1. The V and J ends lost 5 bases and 6 bases, in that order; junction bases with no gene match: 12. The germline V gene has CDR1 SGHTA and CDR2 FQGNSA. This CDR3 has 17 residues. CDR3 in DNA: TGTGCCAGCAGCCCCAACCCCTGGACAGGGAGTAATTCACCCCTCCACTTT. As protein: CASSPNPWTGSNSPLHF.